This T cell receptor beta chain was retrieved from a study of blood T cells in healthy people across ages. About the research overall: About one barcoded beta molecule was captured per two T cells (by template switching).

Germline CDR1 DFQATT, CDR2 SNEGSKA (reference sequence). This CDR3 spans 13 amino acids. V was pared by 3 bases and J by 6 bases, with 5 bases of the junction left unmatched. A minimum of 7 million PBMCs was isolated per sample. The use of a sample-barcoded 5' primer and a J-beta primer mix characterized a second PCR of about 6 to 11 cycles. TCRdb fed the 5' RACE reads into MiXCR, producing one record per CDR3 protein. The sample has hundreds of thousands of distinct CDR3 sequences; less than 60% are singletons. Sequencing was performed on blood. This chain joins TRBV20-1 and TRBJ2-7; 10 bases are shared with TRBD1. This TCR came from a man aged 80 or over in good health. The CDR3 protein is CSASGQGVFEQYF. As DNA, the CDR3 is TGCAGTGCTAGTGGACAGGGGGTATTCGAGCAGTACTTC.